This T cell receptor beta chain was sequenced in a study of neurological immune-mediated disorders. Study details: In a group of around 35 multiple sclerosis patients, approximately 30 had the relapsing-remitting type and 3 had the secondary progressive type. General study points: No CDR3 amino acid sequences recurred among expanded clones across subjects, suggesting private repertoires in all groups. HTLV-1-associated myelopathy displayed the greatest TCR clonal expansion, and multiple sclerosis exhibited the smallest, lower than that of healthy controls.

Regarding this clonotype: Antigen unknown. The germline gene is not matched at one end of the junction; a read error may be the cause.

The length of the CDR3 is 17 residues. The germline V gene has CDR1 SGHRS and CDR2 YFSETQ. It was by 5'RACE with 10-nucleotide random UMIs that the cDNA was made. TCRdb processed the 5' RACE reads anew with MiXCR; each CDR3 protein has one entry. This sample has about 66,000 distinct CDR3 sequences, with 3% to 3.5% found just once. The TCR was taken from a man in his forties with multiple sclerosis. Sequenced input: PBMCs. V gene TRBV5-1 combines with J gene TRBJ1-6, with D unclear. CDR3 sequence (DNA): TGCGCCAGCAGCTTGGATCGTTTCGAACAGCCTAATTCAACCCTCAACTTT. Protein product: CASSLDRFEQPNSTLNF. Full variable domain (rest looked up from reference TRBV5-1 and TRBJ1-6): KAGVTQTPRYLIKTRGQQVTLSCSPISGHRSVSWYQQTPGQGLQFLFEYFSETQRNKGNFPGRFSGRQFSNSRSEMNVSTLELGDSALYLCASSLDRFEQPNSTLNFGNGTRLTVT.